Presented here are 5 T cell receptor beta chains from one specimen sequenced in a study of blood T cell repertoires in COVID-19. TCRdb's table, derived via immunoSEQ multiplex PCR, lists solely in-frame clones and lacks some. There are some 300,000 clones in the sample; roughly 90% occur only once, and 2.5% to 3.5% lies in the top ten. The sample comprised PBMCs or T cells enriched from blood (not recorded which). These receptors all stem from a woman in her forties or fifties who had been exposed to COVID-19.

The chain links TRBV11-2 to TRBJ2-7; a possible D gene is TRBD1 (6 bases). The V gene lost 5 bases and the J gene lost 5 bases, with 22 bases spanning the gap. Per the germline V gene, CDR1 is SGHAT and CDR2 is FQNNGV. The CDR3 runs 16 residues. CDR3 bases: TGTGCCAGCAGCCTCGGGGTGGCCAGGGGTTCCGACGAGCAGTACTTC. Translation gives CASSLGVARGSDEQYF. The full variable domain, with the rest looked up from reference TRBV11-2 and TRBJ2-7, is EAGVAQSPRYKIIEKRQSVAFWCNPISGHATLYWYQQILGQGPKLLIQFQNNGVVDDSQLPKDRFSAERLKGVDSTLKIQPAKLEDSAVYLCASSLGVARGSDEQYFGPGTRLTVT.

CDR3 amino acids: CASSPRTGSVNGYTF. The CDR3, as DNA: TGTGCCAGCAGCCCTCGGACAGGGAGTGTAAATGGCTACACCTTC. V usage is TRBV7-9 and J usage is TRBJ1-2; TRBD1 matches 8 bases. Germline CDR1 SEHNR, CDR2 FQNEAQ (reference sequence). This CDR3 region has 15 residues. V dropped 5 bases and J dropped 6; count of bases not matched to a gene: 11. The full variable domain, its missing parts supplied by reference TRBV7-9 and TRBJ1-2, is DTGVSQNPRHKITKRGQNVTFRCDPISEHNRLYWYRQTLGQGPEFLTYFQNEAQLEKSRLLSDRFSAERPKGSFSTLEIQRTEQGDSAMYLCASSPRTGSVNGYTFGSGTRLTVV.

The chain combines TRBV5-6 with TRBJ1-6; 10 nucleotides match TRBD1. V gave up 4 bases and J gave up 9 bases; unmatched junction bases: 7. This CDR3 region has 15 residues. Germline V gives CDR1 SGHDT, CDR2 YYEEEE. The CDR3 sequence is CASSPPGQGISPLHF. In nucleotides, the CDR3 is TGTGCCAGCAGCCCCCCGGGACAGGGGATTTCACCCCTCCACTTT. Full variable domain (rest looked up from reference TRBV5-6 and TRBJ1-6): DAGVTQSPTHLIKTRGQQVTLRCSPKSGHDTVSWYQQALGQGPQFIFQYYEEEERQRGNFPDRFSGHQFPNYSSELNVNALLLGDSALYLCASSPPGQGISPLHFGNGTRLTVT.

This chain links TRBV30 with TRBJ2-5, with TRBD1 as a possible D gene (5 bases). The CDR3 covers 12 residues. CDR1 is GTSNPN, CDR2 SVGIG, per germline (reference sequence). V was pared by 8 bases and J by 7 bases, with 17 bases between. CDR3 sequence: CALKGIGATQYF. Written as DNA, the CDR3 is TGTGCCCTCAAGGGGATCGGCGCGACCCAGTACTTC.

This chain links TRBV6-5 with TRBJ1-2; 8 positions match TRBD1. The CDR3 totals 12 residues. Germline CDR1 reads MNHEY; CDR2 reads SVGAGI. The V and J ends lost 5 bases and 8 bases, in that order; junction bases with no gene match: 4. For the CDR3, the DNA is TGTGCCAGCAGTCTGGACAGGGTCGGCTACACCTTC. This gives the protein CASSLDRVGYTF.